This record concerns one T cell receptor beta chain sequence. Its antigen remains unknown. UMIs and sample barcodes were carried by the TCR alpha and TCR beta cDNA libraries that 5'RACE produced using constant-segment primers. Via MiXCR, TCRdb re-called the 5' RACE reads, giving one row per CDR3 protein. The data show 500,000 to 650,000 distinct CDR3 sequences, roughly 22% seen once. The data were obtained in a study of T-cell memory formation after mild COVID-19. Study-wide background: For the most part, TCR clusters were specific to one donor.

Germline lookup yields CDR1 LGHNA and CDR2 YSLEER. The trim removed 3 bases at V and 6 bases at J, leaving 8 bases unmatched. This CDR3 has 15 residues. Study-wide findings and caveats: Whereas later expanders leaned CD4+, clones contracting day 15 to 85 showed a balanced CD4/CD8 makeup. Chiefly within CM and EM were the contracting CD4+ clones; CD8+ ones were within EMRA.

Material: PBMCs or a T cell subset sorted from them (not recorded which). This TCR was sampled from an adult woman who had mild COVID-19 (a few samples of this study predate the infection). Cell type and time point are not known. V gene TRBV4-3 combines with J gene TRBJ2-7, with 10 bases lining up with TRBD2. Here the CDR3 reads CASSHLLSGGSEQYF. CDR3 DNA: TGCGCCAGCAGCCACCTCCTTAGCGGGGGGAGCGAGCAGTACTTC.